The 19 T cell receptor beta chains in this list originate from one sample, sequenced in a study of blood T cell repertoires in COVID-19 (dated by TCRdb to about 2020). The receptor library was made with the immunoSEQ multiplex PCR assay. Drawn from immuneACCESS, this table holds only the in-frame rearrangements with V and J called that TCRdb kept. Clones are partly lost; checked studies trace under half to an unresolved V gene and leave the rest unexplained. This sample gives over 250,000 clones in total; 91% of them show up just once. The top ten clones comprise under 3% of the sample. Sequenced input: peripheral blood. The receptors shown here come from a person aged 18-35 years with COVID-19, enrolled during active disease.

The chain has TRBV3-1 (or the pseudogene TRBV3-2) and TRBJ1-2; no definite D call. This CDR3 is built from 15 residues. The germline CDR1 and CDR2 sequences are LGHDT and YNNKEL (reference sequence). Trimming removed 6 bases at V and 0 bases at J, with 14 bases between. The CDR3 loop reads CASSRKLATNYGYTF. The CDR3 DNA reads as TGTGCCAGCAGTCGCAAACTCGCAACTAACTATGGCTACACCTTC.

The chain is built from TRBV2 and TRBJ1-5; D remains ambiguous. This CDR3 region has 12 residues. Germline loops: CDR1 SNHLY, CDR2 FYNNEI. The ends were cut back, 6 bases at V and 7 bases at J, with 10 bases in the middle. The CDR3 region has the DNA TGTGCCAGCAGGGGGAGAGGCCAGCCCCAGCATTTT. Its protein is CASRGRGQPQHF. The full variable domain, completed using reference TRBV2 and TRBJ1-5, is EPEVTQTPSHQVTQMGQEVILRCVPISNHLYFYWYRQILGQKVEFLVSFYNNEISEKSEIFDDQFSVERPDGSNFTLKIRSTKLEDSAMYFCASRGRGQPQHFGDGTRLSIL.

This clone occurred a few times. The J gene is TRBJ2-1, the V gene TRBV15, with TRBD2 as a possible D gene (5 bases). Deletions cut 8 bases from V and 6 bases from J, with 20 bases between. The CDR3 consists of 15 residues. Germline lookup yields CDR1 LNHNV and CDR2 YYDKDF (reference sequence). The CDR3 region has the DNA TGTGCCACCGTCCCCGGGGTATCCGAAGGCAATGAGCAGTTCTTC. Its translation: CATVPGVSEGNEQFF.

The V call is TRBV2, the J call TRBJ2-7; D not certain. Germline lookup yields CDR1 SNHLY and CDR2 FYNNEI. Trimming removed 7 bases from V and 1 base from J, with 11 bases in between. The CDR3 has 13 residues. CDR3 residues: CASTADISYEQYF. The CDR3 region has the DNA TGTGCCAGCACTGCAGATATATCCTACGAGCAGTACTTC.

The V gene is TRBV2, the J gene TRBJ1-2, with 7 nucleotides matching TRBD1. CDR3 length: 13 amino acids. V gave up 5 bases and J gave up 4 bases; unmatched junction bases: 4. Per the germline V gene, CDR1 is SNHLY and CDR2 is FYNNEI. CDR3 DNA: TGTGCCAGCAGTACACAGGGGTTCTATGGCTACACCTTC. It codes for CASSTQGFYGYTF.

The V gene is TRBV19, the J gene TRBJ1-5, with unresolved D. Trimming left V 6 bases short and J 0 bases short, with 12 bases between. CDR1 is LNHDA, CDR2 SQIVND, per germline (reference sequence). This CDR3 is 15 amino acids long. This CDR3 reads CASSPSRDSNQPQHF. The CDR3 DNA follows: TGTGCCAGTAGCCCCTCGCGGGATAGCAATCAGCCCCAGCATTTT.

V is TRBV5-1 and J is TRBJ1-4, with 7 bases fitting TRBD1. The CDR3 loop spans 18 amino acids. V shed 3 bases and J 0 bases; nucleotides not matched to a gene: 11. Germline assignment: CDR1 SGHRS and CDR2 YFSETQ. The CDR3 reads CASSSQSWDSPTNEKLFF. In DNA form, the CDR3 reads TGCGCCAGCAGCTCACAAAGCTGGGACAGCCCAACTAATGAAAAACTGTTTTTT.

V is TRBV5-8 and J is TRBJ2-3; 11 bases align to TRBD2. CDR3 length equals 17 residues. Germline loops: CDR1 SGHTS, CDR2 YDEGEE. V dropped 4 bases and J dropped 4; count of bases not matched to a gene: 11. The CDR3 reads CASSPTLAGDLADTQYF. CDR3 bases: TGTGCCAGCAGCCCAACACTAGCGGGAGATTTGGCAGATACGCAGTATTTT. The full variable domain, with the rest looked up from reference TRBV5-8 and TRBJ2-3, is EAGVTQSPTHLIKTRGQQATLRCSPISGHTSVYWYQQALGLGLQFLLWYDEGEERNRGNFPPRFSGRQFPNYSSELNVNALELEDSALYLCASSPTLAGDLADTQYFGPGTRLTVL.

J is TRBJ1-4 and V is TRBV11-2; D unresolved. Germline V gives CDR1 SGHAT, CDR2 FQNNGV. V was pared by 5 bases and J by 4 bases, with 26 bases between. The length of the CDR3 is 19 residues. The CDR3 DNA sequence: TGTGCCAGCAGCCACGCCGGACTGAGGATGGGGAAGGGTAATGAAAAACTGTTTTTT. Translating it yields CASSHAGLRMGKGNEKLFF.

The chain uses TRBV5-4 and TRBJ2-1; 11 bases are shared with TRBD2. Unmatched junction bases numbered 3, after V lost 3 bases and J lost 7 bases. The CDR3 sequence is 14 residues long. Germline CDR1 SGHNT, CDR2 YYREEE (reference sequence). Here the CDR3 reads CASSWLAGGNEQFF. The CDR3 DNA sequence: TGTGCCAGCAGCTGGCTAGCGGGAGGAAATGAGCAGTTCTTC.

V gene TRBV29-1 combines with J gene TRBJ2-1; 11 bases are shared with TRBD1. After removal of 6 bases from V and 6 bases from J, the junction contained 4 bases not matched to a gene. The CDR3 length is 13 residues. CDR1 is SQVTM, CDR2 ANQGSEA, per germline. The CDR3: CSVGQGVINEQFF. DNA for the CDR3: TGCAGCGTGGGACAGGGGGTCATCAATGAGCAGTTCTTC.

This chain's CDR3 is CASSLYQGKDEQYF. CDR3 sequence (DNA): TGTGCCAGCAGCTTGTATCAGGGGAAAGACGAGCAGTACTTC. The V and J genes are TRBV5-4 and TRBJ2-7, with a tentative D call TRBD1 (6 bases). The CDR3 sequence is 14 residues long. The V gene's germline CDR1 is SGHNT and CDR2 YYREEE (reference sequence). Trimming took 1 base from V and 5 from J, leaving 13 bases between them.

This sequence joins TRBV4-2 and TRBJ2-7, with D unresolved. Trimming removed 0 bases from V and 7 bases from J, with 13 bases in between. The CDR3 consists of 14 residues. In germline, CDR1 is LGHNA, CDR2 YNFKEQ. Here the CDR3 reads CASSQDNGFGEQYF. CDR3 nucleotide sequence: TGTGCCAGCAGCCAAGATAACGGGTTCGGGGAGCAGTACTTC.

V gene TRBV2 combines with J gene TRBJ2-2; D uncertain. From germline, CDR1 is SNHLY and CDR2 FYNNEI. V gave up 2 bases and J gave up 7 bases, with 5 bases separating them. This CDR3 contains 12 residues. The CDR3 sequence is CASSETRGELFF. The DNA for the CDR3 is TGTGCCAGCAGTGAAACACGCGGGGAGCTGTTTTTT.

CDR3 DNA sequence: TGTGCCAGCAGAAAGGGGAGGGACTATGGCTACACCTTC. Translated, it gives CASRKGRDYGYTF. This chain joins TRBV6-5 and TRBJ1-2; possible D gene TRBD1, 5 bases. V shed 6 bases and J shed 3 bases, with 11 bases lying between them. The CDR3 has 13 residues. CDR1 is MNHEY, CDR2 SVGAGI, per germline.

The chain carries TRBV7-9 and TRBJ1-2, with 10 bases that match TRBD1. Germline-derived CDR1 and CDR2 are SEHNR and FQNEAQ (reference sequence). Unmatched junction bases numbered 9, after V lost 5 bases and J lost 3 bases. The CDR3 runs 16 residues. The CDR3 here is CASSPRDRGRDYGYTF. The CDR3 DNA sequence: TGTGCCAGCAGCCCCCGGGACAGGGGAAGGGACTATGGCTACACCTTC.

The chain couples TRBV19 to TRBJ2-4; TRBD2 agrees at 11 bases. V dropped 8 bases and J dropped 5; count of bases not matched to a gene: 5. CDR1 and CDR2 (germline): LNHDA, SQIVND (reference sequence). The CDR3 is 14 residues long. The CDR3 coding sequence is TGTGCCAGTGGACCGGGACTAGCGGAAAACATTCAGTACTTC. This sequence encodes CASGPGLAENIQYF.

V gene TRBV2 combines with J gene TRBJ2-3; D gene ambiguous. The germline gives CDR1 SNHLY, CDR2 FYNNEI. CDR3 size: 16 residues. V was trimmed by 3 bases and J by 3 bases, leaving 16 bases between them. The CDR3 DNA reads as TGTGCCAGCAGTGACAGAGCCGCCGGCGGAACAGATACGCAGTATTTT. Protein product: CASSDRAAGGTDTQYF. The full variable domain, its missing parts supplied by reference TRBV2 and TRBJ2-3, is EPEVTQTPSHQVTQMGQEVILRCVPISNHLYFYWYRQILGQKVEFLVSFYNNEISEKSEIFDDQFSVERPDGSNFTLKIRSTKLEDSAMYFCASSDRAAGGTDTQYFGPGTRLTVL.

The gene calls are TRBV28 and TRBJ2-1; TRBD1 matches 9 bases. The germline CDR1 and CDR2 sequences are MDHEN and SYDVKM. V shed 4 bases and J 6 bases; nucleotides not matched to a gene: 7. CDR3 size: 15 residues. Here the CDR3 DNA reads TGTGCCAGCAGTTCGGGACAGGACAGGGGCAATGAGCAGTTCTTC. Amino acids: CASSSGQDRGNEQFF. Combining the CDR3 with reference TRBV28 and TRBJ2-1 gives the whole variable domain DVKVTQSSRYLVKRTGEKVFLECVQDMDHENMFWYRQDPGLGLRLIYFSYDVKMKEKGDIPEGYSVSREKKERFSLILESASTNQTSMYLCASSSGQDRGNEQFFGPGTRLTVL.